The 2 T cell receptor beta chains in this list originate from one sample, sequenced in a study of blood T cell repertoires in COVID-19. Profiling relied on immunoSEQ multiplex PCR, and the TCRdb table lists in-frame clones only, not all of them. The sample has some 270,000 clones; around 82% are singletons. The specimen sequenced was PBMCs or T cells enriched from blood (not recorded which). The receptors derive from a man aged 50-60 years who had recovered from COVID-19.

This clone was detected once. The V and J genes are TRBV11-3 and TRBJ2-5, with TRBD2 matching 11 bases. Trimming at V came to 4 bases and at J to 5 bases, leaving 6 bases not matched to a gene. The CDR3 extends over 15 amino acids. CDR1 is SGHNT, CDR2 YENEEA, per germline. The CDR3 spells CASSSTSGSRETQYF. CDR3 nucleotide sequence: TGTGCCAGCAGCTCCACTAGCGGGAGCCGGGAGACCCAGTACTTC.

The chain uses TRBV11-2 and TRBJ2-1, with TRBD1 identical over 7 bases. Germline CDR1 is SGHAT and CDR2 is FQNNGV. The CDR3 spans 12 residues. V lost 6 bases to trimming and J lost 10 bases; unmatched junction nucleotides: 6. CDR3 nucleotide sequence: TGTGCCAGCAGACGACAGGGTTGGGAGCAGTTCTTC. Translating it yields CASRRQGWEQFF.